What follows are 32 T cell receptor beta chains derived from one specimen sequenced in a study of PD-1 blockade in classical Hodgkin lymphoma. All patients experienced relapse after autologous stem cell transplantation, and brentuximab vedotin exposure was variable. Data came from immunoSEQ multiplex PCR; TCRdb stores just in-frame clones and leaves some out. This table has about 58,000 clones, around 93% appearing once. The sample here was peripheral blood mononuclear cells (PBMCs), taken before the second cycle of nivolumab. The receptors come from a human donor with classical Hodgkin lymphoma.

As for this clone: Other DNA sequences in the same sample also yield this CDR3. The J gene is TRBJ2-5, the V gene TRBV7-6; possibly TRBD1 for D (7 bases). The CDR3 has 16 amino acids. Trimming removed 5 bases from V and 2 bases from J, with 18 bases in between. CDR1 is SGHVS, CDR2 FNYEAQ, per germline. In nucleotides, the CDR3 is TGTGCCAGCAGCCCTGGGCAGGGGGGAACTCAAGAGACCCAGTACTTC. Protein: CASSPGQGGTQETQYF.

The V and J genes are TRBV7-8 and TRBJ2-5, with 12 bases aligning to TRBD2. CDR1 SGHVS and CDR2 FQNEAQ come from the germline V gene. With 5 bases clipped from V and 5 bases from J, the junction kept 9 bases outside the gene matches. The CDR3 length is 16 residues. The CDR3 loop reads CASSEGLTSGSETQYF. The CDR3 coding sequence is TGTGCCAGCAGCGAAGGCCTGACTAGCGGGAGTGAGACCCAGTACTTC.

The CDR3 spells CASSPSRTNFDTIYF. For the CDR3, the DNA is TGTGCCAGCAGTCCATCCCGGACAAACTTTGACACCATATATTTT. The chain couples TRBV25-1 to TRBJ1-3; TRBD1 might be the D (5 bases). Germline V gene lookup returns CDR1 MGHDK and CDR2 SYGVNS. The CDR3 loop spans 15 amino acids. V lost 5 bases to trimming and J lost 8 bases, with 19 bases between them.

The chain has TRBV5-1 and TRBJ2-5; 9 bases agree with TRBD2. Trimming removed 4 bases from V and 1 base from J; junction bases left unmatched: 8. Germline V gene data show CDR1 as SGHRS and CDR2 as YFSETQ. The CDR3 sequence is 16 residues long. CDR3 DNA sequence: TGCGCCAGCAGCCTCCGCGGGCGGGGGGGCCAAGAGACCCAGTACTTC. Residues: CASSLRGRGGQETQYF.

The chain combines TRBV30 with TRBJ2-3, with unresolved D. This CDR3 is 12 amino acids long. Germline values: CDR1 GTSNPN, CDR2 SVGIG (reference sequence). The ends were cut back, 3 bases at V and 4 bases at J, with 8 bases in the middle. The CDR3 DNA reads TGTGCCTGGAGCGCCAGTTCAGATACGCAGTATTTT. This gives the protein CAWSASSDTQYF.

This clone was observed once. This chain uses TRBV19 with TRBJ1-2, with 12 bases fitting TRBD1. CDR1 and CDR2 from the germline V gene are LNHDA and SQIVND (reference sequence). CDR3 size: 16 residues. The J segment lost 4 bases and the V segment lost 5 bases, leaving 8 bases of the junction unmatched. The CDR3 loop reads CASSPGQGAFLYGYTF. The CDR3 DNA sequence: TGTGCCAGTAGTCCGGGACAGGGGGCTTTTCTCTATGGCTACACCTTC.

CDR3 nucleotide sequence: TGCAGCGTTGAACAACGAGGCTACGAGCAGTACTTC. It translates to CSVEQRGYEQYF. The rearrangement joins TRBV29-1 to TRBJ2-7; unclear D gene. Deletions cut 2 bases from V and 3 bases from J, with 8 bases between. CDR3 length equals 12 residues. Germline V gene lookup returns CDR1 SQVTM and CDR2 ANQGSEA.

The chain recombines TRBV27 with TRBJ2-7; perhaps TRBD2 as D (6 bases). CDR1 and CDR2 (germline): MNHEY, SMNVEV (reference sequence). The CDR3 runs to 15 residues. Trimming took off 5 bases at V and 2 bases at J, with 16 bases between the two ends. The CDR3 DNA sequence: TGTGCCAGCAGTGCCACAGGAGGGGCGGCCTACGAGCAGTACTTC. Its translation: CASSATGGAAYEQYF.

J is TRBJ2-2 and V is TRBV7-6; 11 bases match TRBD2. This CDR3 is 18 amino acids long. From germline, CDR1 is SGHVS and CDR2 FNYEAQ. Trimming at V came to 5 bases and at J to 0 bases, leaving 8 bases not matched to a gene. DNA of the CDR3: TGTGCCAGCAGCCCACTAGCGGGAGCTTTTCCGAACACCGGGGAGCTGTTTTTT. Its translation is CASSPLAGAFPNTGELFF. The full variable domain, in which reference TRBV7-6 and TRBJ2-2 provide the parts outside the CDR3, is GAGVSQSPRYKVTKRGQDVALRCDPISGHVSLYWYRQALGQGPEFLTYFNYEAQQDKSGLPNDRFSAERPEGSISTLTIQRTEQRDSAMYRCASSPLAGAFPNTGELFFGEGSRLTVL.

The V and J genes are TRBV27 and TRBJ2-5; TRBD1 agrees at 8 bases. This CDR3 is built from 14 residues. Trimming removed 7 bases from V and 4 bases from J; junction bases left unmatched: 8. Germline V gene sequence: CDR1 MNHEY, CDR2 SMNVEV (reference sequence). CDR3 in amino acids: CASTERQGLETQYF. DNA for the CDR3: TGTGCCAGCACAGAGAGACAGGGGTTAGAGACCCAGTACTTC.

The chain links TRBV7-9 to TRBJ1-2; D ambiguous. Trimming stripped 5 bases from V and 2 bases from J, with 0 bases between. Germline loops: CDR1 SEHNR, CDR2 FQNEAQ (reference sequence). The CDR3 loop spans 10 amino acids. This CDR3 reads CASSNYGYTF. CDR3 sequence (DNA): TGTGCCAGCAGCAACTATGGCTACACCTTC.

The genes are TRBV29-1 and TRBJ1-1; D is undetermined. Deletions cut 6 bases from V and 1 base from J, with 12 bases between. CDR3 length equals 13 residues. The germline V gene has CDR1 SQVTM and CDR2 ANQGSEA. The DNA of the CDR3 is TGCAGCGTGAGGCTACTAGAGAACACTGAAGCTTTCTTT. Its protein is CSVRLLENTEAFF.

The count of this clone is one. The chain couples TRBV9 to TRBJ2-7; the match to TRBD1 covers 7 bases. The V segment lost 0 bases and the J segment 6 bases; nucleotides outside the gene matches: 12. The CDR3 sequence is 16 residues long. Germline V gene data show CDR1 as SGDLS and CDR2 as YYNGEE. CDR3: CASSVERGHEASEQYF. CDR3 DNA: TGTGCCAGCAGCGTAGAAAGGGGGCACGAAGCCAGCGAGCAGTACTTC.

The chain uses TRBV27 and TRBJ2-5; 14 bases are shared with TRBD2. Trimming took 5 bases from V and 9 from J; bases not matched to a gene: 17. This CDR3 is 18 amino acids long. From germline, CDR1 is MNHEY and CDR2 SMNVEV (reference sequence). The CDR3 loop reads CASSPLGLAGGLAESQYF. For the CDR3, the DNA is TGTGCCAGCAGTCCCCTCGGACTAGCGGGAGGTCTGGCGGAGTCCCAGTACTTC.

This clone showed up just once. The chain recombines TRBV6-6 with TRBJ2-7; D is possibly TRBD1 (5 bases). CDR3 size: 14 residues. Germline values: CDR1 MNHNY, CDR2 SVGAGI (reference sequence). Trimming pared 0 bases from V and 6 bases from J, leaving 12 bases between. CDR3 in amino acids: CASSYSDQGGEQYF. The CDR3 DNA is TGTGCCAGCAGTTACTCGGACCAGGGTGGCGAGCAGTACTTC.

The V gene is TRBV2, the J gene TRBJ1-2; 8 nucleotides match TRBD1. CDR1 and CDR2 (germline): SNHLY, FYNNEI. V trimming: 0 bases; J trimming: 8 bases; junction bases outside the gene matches: 5. This CDR3 comprises 14 residues. The CDR3 bases are TGTGCCAGCAGTGAAGCGCGGGACAGGCCCGGCTACACCTTC. Amino acids: CASSEARDRPGYTF.

This clone occurred once. V is TRBV7-6 and J is TRBJ1-2; 7 nucleotides agree with TRBD1. Losses at the gene ends were 5 bases for V and 7 bases for J; bases not matched to a gene: 10. CDR3 length equals 14 residues. Germline CDR1 SGHVS, CDR2 FNYEAQ. The CDR3 region has the DNA TGTGCCAGCAGCCCAGGGGGGGGCTTCGTTGGCTACACCTTC. Protein sequence: CASSPGGGFVGYTF.

This clone was observed once. The gene calls are TRBV28 and TRBJ2-1; D call uncertain. Germline V gives CDR1 MDHEN, CDR2 SYDVKM. The CDR3 covers 10 residues. Trimming left V 4 bases short and J 8 bases short, with 3 bases between. The CDR3 DNA is TGTGCCAGCAGTTCCTATGAGCAGTTCTTC. Protein: CASSSYEQFF.

The CDR3 here is CASSYLDPSGGRLDTQYF. CDR3 in DNA: TGTGCCAGCAGTTATTTGGACCCTAGCGGGGGGAGGCTAGATACGCAGTATTTT. The chain couples TRBV27 to TRBJ2-3, with 11 bases fitting TRBD2. Germline trimming cut 4 bases from V and 5 bases from J; bases unmatched to any gene: 14. Germline V gene sequence: CDR1 MNHEY, CDR2 SMNVEV (reference sequence). CDR3 length: 18 residues.

J is TRBJ1-4 and V is TRBV5-1, with 7 bases that match TRBD1. The CDR3 consists of 14 residues. V lost 5 bases, J lost 8 bases, and 9 bases stayed unmatched. Germline V gene data show CDR1 as SGHRS and CDR2 as YFSETQ. CDR3 loop: CASRWTGGGEKLFF. CDR3 nucleotide sequence: TGCGCCAGCAGGTGGACAGGAGGGGGGGAAAAACTGTTTTTT.

This chain joins TRBV7-2 and TRBJ2-3; no definite D call. This CDR3 has 14 amino acids. Germline-derived CDR1 and CDR2 are SGHTA and FQGNSA. V gave up 2 bases and J gave up 0 bases, with 6 bases separating them. CDR3 bases: TGTGCCAGCAGCTTACTCCAGAGCACAGATACGCAGTATTTT. Its translation is CASSLLQSTDTQYF. Complete variable domain (other parts from reference TRBV7-2 and TRBJ2-3): GAGVSQSPSNKVTEKGKDVELRCDPISGHTALYWYRQSLGQGLEFLIYFQGNSAPDKSGLPSDRFSAERTGGSVSTLTIQRTQQEDSAVYLCASSLLQSTDTQYFGPGTRLTVL.

The chain joins TRBV4-2 to TRBJ1-3; D is ambiguous. In germline, CDR1 is LGHNA, CDR2 YNFKEQ. Trimming pared 1 base from V and 3 bases from J, leaving 16 bases between. The CDR3 spans 17 residues. This CDR3 reads CASSQGFPADGGNTIYF. In DNA form, the CDR3 reads TGTGCCAGCAGCCAAGGCTTCCCGGCGGACGGTGGAAACACCATATATTTT.

The chain has TRBV28 and TRBJ2-3; D may be TRBD2 (7 bases). Between the trimmed V and J ends, which lost 8 bases and 2 bases, there was a span of 17 bases. CDR1 and CDR2 from the germline V gene are MDHEN and SYDVKM. CDR3 length: 15 residues. This CDR3 is CASDSRGQDTDTQYF. In DNA form, the CDR3 reads TGTGCCAGCGACTCGCGGGGGCAGGACACAGATACGCAGTATTTT.

The J gene is TRBJ2-1, the V gene TRBV4-2; D may be TRBD2 (6 bases). Germline CDR1 and CDR2: LGHNA and YNFKEQ. The V and J ends lost 4 bases and 7 bases respectively, with 14 bases between them. This CDR3 is 14 amino acids long. The CDR3 sequence: CASSPLGGGNEQFF. In nucleotides, the CDR3 is TGTGCCAGCAGCCCCCTGGGAGGTGGTAATGAGCAGTTCTTC.

The chain links TRBV4-2 to TRBJ1-4; 8 bases line up with TRBD1. Germline CDR1 LGHNA, CDR2 YNFKEQ. The CDR3 extends over 16 amino acids. The V and J ends lost 5 bases and 0 bases, in that order; junction bases with no gene match: 5. The DNA for the CDR3 is TGTGCCAGCAGCTTTGGACAGGGCCCAACTAATGAAAAACTGTTTTTT. It yields the protein CASSFGQGPTNEKLFF.

This chain connects TRBV5-1 to TRBJ1-3, with unresolved D. Germline CDR1 reads SGHRS; CDR2 reads YFSETQ. The CDR3 has 15 amino acids. Trimming stripped 0 bases from V and 3 bases from J, with 10 bases between. CDR3 nucleotide sequence: TGCGCCAGCAGCTTGGCTACGGGATTTGGAAACACCATATATTTT. Its protein product is CASSLATGFGNTIYF.

The CDR3 sequence is CSTGGGRTDTQYF. DNA of the CDR3: TGTTCGACAGGGGGGGGCCGCACAGATACGCAGTATTTT. This chain connects TRBV28 to TRBJ2-3; 9 nucleotides line up with TRBD1. This CDR3 is 13 amino acids long. The germline V gene has CDR1 MDHEN and CDR2 SYDVKM.

This clone turned up a few times. The chain joins TRBV9 to TRBJ2-3; 9 bases are shared with TRBD2. The CDR3 consists of 17 residues. J gave up 3 bases and V 0 bases, and 8 bases lay outside the gene matches. Germline V lookup: CDR1 SGDLS, CDR2 YYNGEE. CDR3 sequence (DNA): TGTGCCAGCAGCGTAGCCATAGCGGGGGATTTGACAGATACGCAGTATTTT. It translates to CASSVAIAGDLTDTQYF.

V gene TRBV27 combines with J gene TRBJ1-2; D unclear. The CDR3 loop spans 14 amino acids. Trimming took 3 bases from V and 2 from J, leaving 10 bases between them. In germline, CDR1 is MNHEY, CDR2 SMNVEV (reference sequence). The CDR3 DNA reads as TGTGCCAGCAGTTTCGCCGGGTCAAACTATGGCTACACCTTC. This sequence encodes CASSFAGSNYGYTF.

This CDR3 reads CASTVGKEETQYF. CDR3 sequence (DNA): TGTGCCAGCACCGTGGGGAAAGAAGAGACCCAGTACTTC. This chain joins TRBV7-7 and TRBJ2-5, with D unclear. The V gene's germline CDR1 is SSHAT and CDR2 FNYEAQ (reference sequence). V was shortened by 7 bases and J by 3 bases, with 12 bases between the two germline ends. This CDR3 spans 13 amino acids.

The chain employs TRBV19 and TRBJ2-1, with 7 bases that match TRBD2. The CDR3 contains 16 residues. Germline V gene data show CDR1 as LNHDA and CDR2 as SQIVND (reference sequence). V lost 5 bases to trimming and J lost 4 bases; unmatched junction nucleotides: 11. This CDR3 is CASSVGLGAGYNEQFF. CDR3 nucleotide sequence: TGTGCCAGTAGTGTTGGGCTTGGAGCGGGATACAATGAGCAGTTCTTC.

The chain links TRBV5-8 to TRBJ2-1; a weak D match, TRBD2 (5 bases). Germline V gene data show CDR1 as SGHTS and CDR2 as YDEGEE. CDR3 length equals 18 residues. With 0 bases removed from V and 0 bases from J, the gap between germline ends came to 16 bases. CDR3 sequence reads: CASSLERSSPPSYNEQFF. CDR3 sequence (DNA): TGTGCCAGCAGCTTGGAGCGGTCTAGCCCCCCCTCCTACAATGAGCAGTTCTTC.